This entry is about one T cell receptor beta chain. Antigen unknown. V shed 0 bases, J shed 7 bases, and the junction held 10 bases outside the gene matches. Germline CDR1 and CDR2: SGHRS and YFSETQ. This CDR3 is built from 17 residues. The data belong to a study of post-analysis software for immune sequencing data. Study-wide results and limits: Roughly five TRBV segments appeared more often in patients than in controls, and TRBV5-6, TRBV5-1 and TRBV20-1 were among these.

cDNA libraries for TCR beta contained unique molecular identifiers. In TCRdb, the PCR reads were re-called with MiXCR into one record per CDR3 protein. The table shows hundreds of thousands of distinct CDR3 sequences, with around 53% occurring only once. The chain couples TRBV5-1 to TRBJ2-1; 10 bases agree with TRBD1. Sequences were obtained from blood. This TCR was sampled from a girl aged 10-17 years with multiple sclerosis. The CDR3 is CASSLAPRQGAGNEQFF. In DNA, the CDR3 is TGCGCCAGCAGCTTGGCCCCCAGACAGGGGGCGGGGAATGAGCAGTTCTTC.